The clone carrying this T cell receptor beta chain occurred a few times. Original processing methods: For nucleated cells, counts were estimated from reference gene primer amplification. Assay used: immunoSEQ multiplex PCR; TCRdb lists only in-frame clones, some missing. That table supplies the V and J calls and clone size; D and trimming were determined from the DNA. The sample has some 170,000 clones; around 84% are singletons. These data are taken from a study of blood T cell repertoires in COVID-19. Background on the study: The cDNA or gDNA used as material had been derived from T cells, B-cell-depleted T cells, or PBMCs.

Sequencing was carried out using peripheral blood. This TCR was sampled from a woman older than 75 with acute or convalescent COVID-19.

CDR3 nucleotide sequence: TGTGCCAGCAGTGACCGACTGGGGCCTAATGAAAAACTGTTTTTT. Encoded protein: CASSDRLGPNEKLFF. V and J are TRBV25-1 and TRBJ1-4; D is possibly TRBD1 (5 bases). V was shortened by 3 bases and J by 3 bases, with 11 bases between the two germline ends. Germline V gene lookup returns CDR1 MGHDK and CDR2 SYGVNS. CDR3 length equals 15 residues.